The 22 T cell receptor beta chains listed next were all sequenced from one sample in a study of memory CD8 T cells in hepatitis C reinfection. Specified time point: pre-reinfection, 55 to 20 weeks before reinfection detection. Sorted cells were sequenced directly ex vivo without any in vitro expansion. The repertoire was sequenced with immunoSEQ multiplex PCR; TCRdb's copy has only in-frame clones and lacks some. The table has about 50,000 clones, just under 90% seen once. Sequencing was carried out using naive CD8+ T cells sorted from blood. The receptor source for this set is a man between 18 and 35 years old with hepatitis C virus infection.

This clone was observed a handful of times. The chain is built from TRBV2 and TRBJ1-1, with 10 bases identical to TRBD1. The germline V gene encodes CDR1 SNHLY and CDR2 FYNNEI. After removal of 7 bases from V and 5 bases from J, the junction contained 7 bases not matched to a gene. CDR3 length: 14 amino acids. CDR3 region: CASNWGQGLTEAFF. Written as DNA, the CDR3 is TGTGCCAGCAATTGGGGACAGGGGCTTACTGAAGCTTTCTTT. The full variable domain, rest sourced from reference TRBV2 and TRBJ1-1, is EPEVTQTPSHQVTQMGQEVILRCVPISNHLYFYWYRQILGQKVEFLVSFYNNEISEKSEIFDDQFSVERPDGSNFTLKIRSTKLEDSAMYFCASNWGQGLTEAFFGQGTRLTVV.

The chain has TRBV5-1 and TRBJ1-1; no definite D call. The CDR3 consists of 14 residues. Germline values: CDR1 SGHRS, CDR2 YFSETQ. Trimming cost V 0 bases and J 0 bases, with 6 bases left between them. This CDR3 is CASSLGQVNTEAFF. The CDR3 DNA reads TGCGCCAGCAGCTTGGGGCAGGTGAACACTGAAGCTTTCTTT.

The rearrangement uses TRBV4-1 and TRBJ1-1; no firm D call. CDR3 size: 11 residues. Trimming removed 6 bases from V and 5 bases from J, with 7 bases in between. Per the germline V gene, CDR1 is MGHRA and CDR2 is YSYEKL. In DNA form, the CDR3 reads TGCGCCAGCAGAGGAGGGACTGAAGCTTTCTTT. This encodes CASRGGTEAFF.

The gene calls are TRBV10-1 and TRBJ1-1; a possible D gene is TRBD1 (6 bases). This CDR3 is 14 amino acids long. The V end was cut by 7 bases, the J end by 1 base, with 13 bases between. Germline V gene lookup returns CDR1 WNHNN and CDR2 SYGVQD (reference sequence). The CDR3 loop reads CASKNRVGNTEAFF. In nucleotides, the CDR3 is TGCGCCAGCAAGAACAGGGTCGGGAACACTGAAGCTTTCTTT.

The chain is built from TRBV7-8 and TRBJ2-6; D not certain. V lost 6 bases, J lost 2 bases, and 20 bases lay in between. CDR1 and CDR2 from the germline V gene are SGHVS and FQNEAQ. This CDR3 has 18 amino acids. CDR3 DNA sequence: TGTGCCAGCAGTCACCTGTTAACCTCAGAGGCTGGGGCCAACGTCCTGACTTTC. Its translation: CASSHLLTSEAGANVLTF.

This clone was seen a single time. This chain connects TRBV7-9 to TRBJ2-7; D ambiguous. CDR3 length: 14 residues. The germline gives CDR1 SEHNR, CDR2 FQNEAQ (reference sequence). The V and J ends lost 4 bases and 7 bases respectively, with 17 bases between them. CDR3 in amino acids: CASSSSPPMAEQYF. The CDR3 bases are TGTGCCAGCAGCTCTTCACCGCCAATGGCTGAGCAGTACTTC.

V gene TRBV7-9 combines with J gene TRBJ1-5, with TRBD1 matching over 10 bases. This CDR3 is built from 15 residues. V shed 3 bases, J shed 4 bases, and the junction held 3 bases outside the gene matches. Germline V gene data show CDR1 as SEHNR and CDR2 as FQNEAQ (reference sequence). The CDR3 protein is CASSFRTGGNQPQHF. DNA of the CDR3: TGTGCCAGCAGCTTTCGGACAGGGGGGAATCAGCCCCAGCATTTT. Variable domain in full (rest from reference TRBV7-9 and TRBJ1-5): DTGVSQNPRHKITKRGQNVTFRCDPISEHNRLYWYRQTLGQGPEFLTYFQNEAQLEKSRLLSDRFSAERPKGSFSTLEIQRTEQGDSAMYLCASSFRTGGNQPQHFGDGTRLSIL.

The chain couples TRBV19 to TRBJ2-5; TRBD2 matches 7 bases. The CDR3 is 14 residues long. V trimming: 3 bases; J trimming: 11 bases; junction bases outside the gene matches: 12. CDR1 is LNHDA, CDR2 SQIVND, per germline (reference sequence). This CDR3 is CASSMSAGVWEQYF. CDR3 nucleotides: TGTGCCAGTAGTATGAGTGCGGGAGTGTGGGAGCAGTACTTC.

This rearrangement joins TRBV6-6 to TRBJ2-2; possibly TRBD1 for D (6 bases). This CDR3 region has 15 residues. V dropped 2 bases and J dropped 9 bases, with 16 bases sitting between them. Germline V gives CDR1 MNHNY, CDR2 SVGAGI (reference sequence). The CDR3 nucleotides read TGTGCCAGCAGTTACAGCCAGGGGTTTCGTCGGGAGCTGTTTTTT. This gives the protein CASSYSQGFRRELFF.

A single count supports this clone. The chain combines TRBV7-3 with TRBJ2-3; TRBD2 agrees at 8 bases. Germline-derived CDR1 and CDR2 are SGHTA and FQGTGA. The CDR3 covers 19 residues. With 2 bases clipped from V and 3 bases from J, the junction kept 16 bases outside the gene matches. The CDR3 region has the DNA TGTGCCAGCAGCTTAGCTGGACTAGCCGGGGGGCGGGGGACAGATACGCAGTATTTT. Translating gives CASSLAGLAGGRGTDTQYF. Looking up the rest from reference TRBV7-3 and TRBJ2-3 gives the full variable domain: GAGVSQTPSNKVTEKGKYVELRCDPISGHTALYWYRQSLGQGPEFLIYFQGTGAADDSGLPNDRFFAVRPEGSVSTLKIQRTERGDSAVYLCASSLAGLAGGRGTDTQYFGPGTRLTVL.

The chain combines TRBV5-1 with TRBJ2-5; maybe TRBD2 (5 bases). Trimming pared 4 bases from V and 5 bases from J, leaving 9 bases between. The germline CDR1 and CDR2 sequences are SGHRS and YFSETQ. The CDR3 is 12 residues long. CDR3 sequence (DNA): TGCGCCAGCAGCGGGAGAGAGGAGACCCAGTACTTC. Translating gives CASSGREETQYF.

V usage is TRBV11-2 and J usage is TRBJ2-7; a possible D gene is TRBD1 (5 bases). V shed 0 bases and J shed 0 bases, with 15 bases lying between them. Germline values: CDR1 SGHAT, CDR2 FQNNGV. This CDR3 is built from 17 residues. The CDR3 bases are TGTGCCAGCAGCTTAGATCCCCCAGGGTCTTTCTCCTACGAGCAGTACGTC. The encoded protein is CASSLDPPGSFSYEQYV.

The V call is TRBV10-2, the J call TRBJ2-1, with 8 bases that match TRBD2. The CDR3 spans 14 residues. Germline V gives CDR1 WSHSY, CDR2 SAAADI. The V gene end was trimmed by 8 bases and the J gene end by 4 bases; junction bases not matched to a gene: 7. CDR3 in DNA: TGCGCCAGCGGACTAGCTCGCGGGTACAATGAGCAGTTCTTC. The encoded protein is CASGLARGYNEQFF.

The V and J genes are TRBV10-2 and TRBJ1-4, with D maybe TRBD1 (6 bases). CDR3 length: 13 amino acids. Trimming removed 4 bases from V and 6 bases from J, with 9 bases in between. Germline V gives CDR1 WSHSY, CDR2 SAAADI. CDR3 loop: CASSGGGYEKLFF. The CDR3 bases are TGCGCCAGCAGTGGCGGGGGCTATGAAAAACTGTTTTTT.

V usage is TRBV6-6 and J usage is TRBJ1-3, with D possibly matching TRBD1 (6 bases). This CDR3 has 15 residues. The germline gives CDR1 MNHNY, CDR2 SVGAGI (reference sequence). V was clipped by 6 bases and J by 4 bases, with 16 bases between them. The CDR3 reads CASSGEQGSGNTIYF. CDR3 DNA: TGTGCCAGCAGCGGGGAACAGGGCTCCGGAAACACCATATATTTT.

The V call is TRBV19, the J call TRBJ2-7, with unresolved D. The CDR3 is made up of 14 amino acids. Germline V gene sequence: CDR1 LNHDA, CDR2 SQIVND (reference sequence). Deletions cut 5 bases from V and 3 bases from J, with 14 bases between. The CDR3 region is CASSWAENVYEQYF. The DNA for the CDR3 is TGTGCCAGTAGTTGGGCAGAGAACGTCTACGAGCAGTACTTC. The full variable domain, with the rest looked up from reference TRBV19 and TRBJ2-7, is DGGITQSPKYLFRKEGQNVTLSCEQNLNHDAMYWYRQDPGQGLRLIYYSQIVNDFQKGDIAEGYSVSREKKESFPLTVTSAQKNPTAFYLCASSWAENVYEQYFGPGTRLTVT.

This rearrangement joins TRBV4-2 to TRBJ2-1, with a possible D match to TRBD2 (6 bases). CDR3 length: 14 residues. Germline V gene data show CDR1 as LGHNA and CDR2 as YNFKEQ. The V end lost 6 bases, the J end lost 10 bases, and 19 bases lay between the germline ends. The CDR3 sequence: CASSRRGNVGEQFF. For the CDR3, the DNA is TGTGCCAGCAGTCGGAGGGGCAATGTTGGGGAGCAGTTCTTC.

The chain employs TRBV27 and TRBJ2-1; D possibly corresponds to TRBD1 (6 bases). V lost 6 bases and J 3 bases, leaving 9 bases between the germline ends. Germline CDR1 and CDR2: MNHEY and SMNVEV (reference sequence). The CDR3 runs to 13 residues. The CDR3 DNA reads TGTGCCAGCAGCCGGGACATCTACAATGAGCAGTTCTTC. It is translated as CASSRDIYNEQFF.

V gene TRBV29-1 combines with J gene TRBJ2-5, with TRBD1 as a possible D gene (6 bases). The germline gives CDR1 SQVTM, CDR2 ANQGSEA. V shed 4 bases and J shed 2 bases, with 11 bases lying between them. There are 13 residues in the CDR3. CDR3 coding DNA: TGCAGCGTTGTGTCAGGGGCTCAAGAGACCCAGTACTTC. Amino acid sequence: CSVVSGAQETQYF. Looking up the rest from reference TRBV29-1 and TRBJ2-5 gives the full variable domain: SAVISQKPSRDICQRGTSLTIQCQVDSQVTMMFWYRQQPGQSLTLIATANQGSEATYESGFVIDKFPISRPNLTFSTLTVSNMSPEDSSIYLCSVVSGAQETQYFGPGTRLLVL.

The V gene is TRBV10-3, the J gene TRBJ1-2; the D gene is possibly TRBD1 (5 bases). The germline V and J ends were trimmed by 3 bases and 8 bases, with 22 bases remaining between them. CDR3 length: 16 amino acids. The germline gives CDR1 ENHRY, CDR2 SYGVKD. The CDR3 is CAISDSRWGGVQGYTF. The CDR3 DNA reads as TGTGCCATCAGTGACTCCCGCTGGGGGGGAGTGCAAGGCTACACCTTC.

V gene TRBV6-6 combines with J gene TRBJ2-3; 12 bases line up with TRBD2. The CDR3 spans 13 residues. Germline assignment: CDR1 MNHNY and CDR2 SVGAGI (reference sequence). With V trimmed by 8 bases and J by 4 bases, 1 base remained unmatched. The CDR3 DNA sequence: TGTGCCAGCTCTAGCGGGAGGGCAGATACGCAGTATTTT. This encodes CASSSGRADTQYF.

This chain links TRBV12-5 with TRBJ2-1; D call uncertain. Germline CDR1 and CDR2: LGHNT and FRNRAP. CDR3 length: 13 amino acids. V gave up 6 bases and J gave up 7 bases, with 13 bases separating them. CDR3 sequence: CASGLGFRNEQFF. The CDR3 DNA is TGTGCTAGTGGCCTAGGTTTCCGTAATGAGCAGTTCTTC.